This entry lists 21 T cell receptor beta chains sequenced from one sample in a study of blood T cell repertoires in COVID-19. Data came from immunoSEQ multiplex PCR; TCRdb stores just in-frame clones and leaves some out. Of some 350,000 clones in the sample, about 87% were seen once. The sample consisted of PBMCs or T cells enriched from blood (not recorded which). The source is a woman aged 25 to 39 who had recovered from COVID-19.

V gene TRBV9 combines with J gene TRBJ2-3, with TRBD2 matching over 13 bases. Germline assignment: CDR1 SGDLS and CDR2 YYNGEE. The CDR3 is made up of 21 amino acids. V shed 1 base, J shed 2 bases, and the junction held 16 bases outside the gene matches. CDR3 amino acids: CASSVKSVTSGGALYTDTQYF. For the CDR3, the DNA is TGTGCCAGCAGCGTAAAGTCGGTAACTAGCGGGGGGGCTCTATACACAGATACGCAGTATTTT.

This chain uses TRBV19 with TRBJ1-2; 10 positions match TRBD1. The V and J ends lost 6 bases and 5 bases, in that order; junction bases with no gene match: 6. The CDR3 runs to 14 residues. CDR1 and CDR2 from the germline V gene are LNHDA and SQIVND (reference sequence). CDR3 coding DNA: TGTGCCAGTAGGGCGACAGGGGGCGGTTATGGCTACACCTTC. Translating it yields CASRATGGGYGYTF. The full variable domain, completed using reference TRBV19 and TRBJ1-2, is DGGITQSPKYLFRKEGQNVTLSCEQNLNHDAMYWYRQDPGQGLRLIYYSQIVNDFQKGDIAEGYSVSREKKESFPLTVTSAQKNPTAFYLCASRATGGGYGYTFGSGTRLTVV.

This sequence joins TRBV2 and TRBJ2-1; TRBD1 matches 7 bases. CDR1 and CDR2 from the germline V gene are SNHLY and FYNNEI. CDR3 length: 18 residues. Trimming removed 0 bases from V and 2 bases from J; junction bases left unmatched: 10. CDR3 residues: CASSEASSLGTAYNEQFF. In nucleotides, the CDR3 is TGTGCCAGCAGTGAAGCGTCAAGTCTGGGGACAGCCTACAATGAGCAGTTCTTC. The full variable domain, rest sourced from reference TRBV2 and TRBJ2-1, is EPEVTQTPSHQVTQMGQEVILRCVPISNHLYFYWYRQILGQKVEFLVSFYNNEISEKSEIFDDQFSVERPDGSNFTLKIRSTKLEDSAMYFCASSEASSLGTAYNEQFFGPGTRLTVL.

The J gene is TRBJ1-1, the V gene TRBV30; TRBD1 agrees at 7 bases. After removal of 1 base from V and 0 bases from J, the junction contained 5 bases not matched to a gene. There are 15 residues in the CDR3. CDR1 and CDR2 from the germline V gene are GTSNPN and SVGIG (reference sequence). The CDR3 DNA reads TGTGCCTGGAGTGAGGGGGCGTCCATGAACACTGAAGCTTTCTTT. Protein product: CAWSEGASMNTEAFF.

The chain combines TRBV27 with TRBJ1-5; unclear D gene. Germline lookup yields CDR1 MNHEY and CDR2 SMNVEV (reference sequence). CDR3 length equals 12 residues. V was cut by 8 bases and J by 0 bases, with 5 bases left in between. As DNA, the CDR3 is TGTGCCAGCTATTATAGCAATCAGCCCCAGCATTTT. Translation gives CASYYSNQPQHF.

The DNA of the CDR3 is TGTGCCAGCAGCCGGGGGGGACAACCCTACGAGCAGTACTTC. Encoded protein: CASSRGGQPYEQYF. The chain recombines TRBV6-4 with TRBJ2-7; 8 nucleotides agree with TRBD2. V was pared by 6 bases and J by 2 bases, with 6 bases of the junction left unmatched. Germline V gene lookup returns CDR1 MRHNA and CDR2 SNTAGT. The length of the CDR3 is 14 residues.

The rearrangement links TRBV19 to TRBJ2-3, with TRBD2 matching 9 bases. CDR1 and CDR2 (germline): LNHDA, SQIVND (reference sequence). The trim removed 1 base at V and 0 bases at J, leaving 8 bases unmatched. This CDR3 contains 18 residues. CDR3 nucleotides: TGTGCCAGTAGTATAGTTTTAGCGGGGGCCCCGAGCACAGATACGCAGTATTTT. This translates into CASSIVLAGAPSTDTQYF.

The genes are TRBV5-1 and TRBJ2-7; 7 positions agree with TRBD1. This CDR3 is built from 14 residues. Germline-derived CDR1 and CDR2 are SGHRS and YFSETQ. Trimming at V came to 8 bases and at J to 4 bases, leaving 12 bases not matched to a gene. CDR3 amino acids: CASAIDRENYEQYF. Written as DNA, the CDR3 is TGCGCCAGTGCGATCGACAGGGAAAATTACGAGCAGTACTTC.

The chain has TRBV5-1 and TRBJ2-3; the D is unclear. The CDR3 is made up of 14 amino acids. V was pared by 3 bases and J by 0 bases, with 8 bases between. Germline assignment: CDR1 SGHRS and CDR2 YFSETQ. The CDR3 is CASSSLTSTDTQYF. CDR3 nucleotides: TGCGCCAGCAGCTCCTTAACTAGCACAGATACGCAGTATTTT.

The chain employs TRBV11-2 and TRBJ1-5; the match to TRBD1 covers 7 bases. CDR3 length: 15 residues. Trimming at V came to 3 bases and at J to 5 bases, leaving 7 bases not matched to a gene. Germline assignment: CDR1 SGHAT and CDR2 FQNNGV. The DNA for the CDR3 is TGTGCCAGCAGCTTCTCGACAGGGCTTCATCAGCCCCAGCATTTT. This translates into CASSFSTGLHQPQHF.

Many counts were recorded for this clone. The rearrangement links TRBV27 to TRBJ2-7; 8 nucleotides agree with TRBD2. Germline V gene data show CDR1 as MNHEY and CDR2 as SMNVEV (reference sequence). The CDR3 has 14 amino acids. The junction had 6 bases not matched to a gene; V was cut back by 6 bases and J by 2 bases. CDR3 bases: TGTGCCAGCAGGCGATCGGGGGGGGCCTACGAGCAGTACTTC. This encodes CASRRSGGAYEQYF.

CDR3 DNA: TGTGCCAGCAAGCGGGACCGTGACACAGATACGCAGTATTTT. It translates to CASKRDRDTDTQYF. The J gene is TRBJ2-3, the V gene TRBV28, with 7 nucleotides matching TRBD2. CDR1 is MDHEN and CDR2 is SYDVKM in the germline V gene. After removal of 7 bases from V and 2 bases from J, the junction contained 6 bases not matched to a gene. CDR3 length equals 14 residues.

V and J are TRBV18 and TRBJ2-2; a weak D match, TRBD1 (6 bases). Germline values: CDR1 KGHSH, CDR2 LQKENI. This CDR3 has 12 amino acids. V gave up 3 bases and J gave up 9 bases, with 8 bases separating them. CDR3 sequence (DNA): TGTGCCAGCTCACCCAGGGGCCGGGAGCTGTTTTTT. The encoded protein is CASSPRGRELFF.

The chain recombines TRBV7-9 with TRBJ1-2; D is undetermined. Germline loops: CDR1 SEHNR, CDR2 FQNEAQ (reference sequence). The ends were cut back, 2 bases at V and 2 bases at J, with 15 bases in the middle. CDR3 length equals 16 residues. The CDR3 loop reads CASSLNRPDGNYGYTF. In nucleotides, the CDR3 is TGTGCCAGCAGCTTAAATCGTCCCGACGGGAACTATGGCTACACCTTC. The whole variable domain, remainder taken from reference TRBV7-9 and TRBJ1-2, is DTGVSQNPRHKITKRGQNVTFRCDPISEHNRLYWYRQTLGQGPEFLTYFQNEAQLEKSRLLSDRFSAERPKGSFSTLEIQRTEQGDSAMYLCASSLNRPDGNYGYTFGSGTRLTVV.

This clone showed up just a few times. The chain uses TRBV14 and TRBJ1-2; the D gene is possibly TRBD1 (5 bases). CDR3 length: 13 amino acids. Between the trimmed V and J ends, which lost 2 bases and 4 bases, there was a span of 8 bases. Germline CDR1 SGHDN, CDR2 FVKESK. Here the CDR3 DNA reads TGTGCCAGCAGCCAACAGGGTTCCTATGGCTACACCTTC. Translation gives CASSQQGSYGYTF.

The chain links TRBV5-1 to TRBJ1-2, with 9 bases fitting TRBD1. V shed 4 bases and J 8 bases; nucleotides not matched to a gene: 3. Per the germline V gene, CDR1 is SGHRS and CDR2 is YFSETQ. This CDR3 contains 12 residues. This CDR3 reads CASSRDRDGYTF. CDR3 nucleotides: TGCGCCAGCAGCCGGGACAGGGACGGCTACACCTTC.

The rearrangement links TRBV7-9 to TRBJ1-2; D remains ambiguous. The CDR3 extends over 12 amino acids. The V end lost 2 bases, the J end lost 8 bases, and 9 bases lay between the germline ends. Germline CDR1 and CDR2: SEHNR and FQNEAQ (reference sequence). CDR3 loop: CASSLISQGYTF. CDR3 DNA sequence: TGTGCCAGCAGCTTAATCAGTCAAGGCTACACCTTC.

The chain is built from TRBV7-6 and TRBJ2-2; a weak D match, TRBD2 (5 bases). V shed 1 base and J shed 6 bases, with 9 bases lying between them. Germline V gives CDR1 SGHVS, CDR2 FNYEAQ. The CDR3 is made up of 14 amino acids. The CDR3 DNA reads TGTGCCAGCAGCTTAGGGTCCGGGGCCGGGGAGCTGTTTTTT. Encoded protein: CASSLGSGAGELFF.

The V and J genes are TRBV5-5 and TRBJ1-5; 9 bases are a match to TRBD1. Per germline, CDR1 SGHKS and CDR2 YYEKEE (reference sequence). The ends lost 1 base at V and 8 bases at J; junction bases unmatched: 19. The length of the CDR3 is 19 residues. The CDR3 nucleotides are TGTGCCAGCAGCTTGTCCGCCCTAACCGGGACAGGGAGTTTAAAGCCCCAGCATTTT. It encodes CASSLSALTGTGSLKPQHF.

This clone appeared a single time. This chain joins TRBV5-4 and TRBJ2-1; 11 bases align to TRBD2. The CDR3 spans 15 residues. The germline gives CDR1 SGHNT, CDR2 YYREEE (reference sequence). The junction had 2 bases not matched to a gene; V was cut back by 4 bases and J by 2 bases. CDR3 sequence reads: CASSLSGGAYNEQFF. The CDR3, as DNA: TGTGCCAGCAGCCTTAGCGGGGGGGCCTACAATGAGCAGTTCTTC.

This clone was counted only a few times. This chain joins TRBV6-5 and TRBJ1-5; perhaps TRBD1 as D (6 bases). CDR1 and CDR2 (germline): MNHEY, SVGAGI. This CDR3 comprises 15 residues. Trimming removed 6 bases from V and 0 bases from J, with 12 bases in between. CDR3 region: CASSVTGYSNQPQHF. The CDR3 DNA follows: TGTGCCAGCAGCGTGACAGGCTATAGCAATCAGCCCCAGCATTTT.